The entry below gives a single T cell receptor beta chain sequence along with its context. Its specific antigen is unknown. Per-nucleotide qualities are absent, and no much larger clonotype sits a single base away. Samples from volunteer blood donors who had recovered from COVID-19 were contributed by a second Seattle source. Whole blood was collected in K2EDTA tubes by collaborating institutions according to the institutions' own protocols. For TCRbeta analysis, collaborators shipped samples as frozen whole blood, isolated PBMCs, or DNA extracted from either of those sample types. TCRbeta CDR3 regions were amplified from genomic DNA by means of the immunoSEQ Assay, a bias-controlled multiplex PCR. Regarding the original processing steps: Within the assay, amplification of reference gene primers was used to estimate how many nucleated cells each sample contained. To quantify the absolute abundance of each unique TCRbeta CDR3 rearrangement, sequence reads were collapsed and filtered. For each sample, productive Simpson clonality was calculated by taking the square root of Simpson's diversity index across productive rearrangements. Entries here come from immuneACCESS through TCRdb and include only in-frame sequences with V and J called. Some clones fail to appear in such tables; in the studies checked, an unresolved V gene covers under half of the shortfall, and the cause of the remainder is unknown. The D gene and trimming were derived from the DNA, and the V and J assignments and clone size from that table. The sample profile shows some 200,000 clones; more than 65% of them were found once. The ten biggest clones cover under 1.5% of the sample.

This sample is part of a study of blood T cell repertoires in COVID-19 (dated by TCRdb to 2018 to 2020). As for the study more broadly: Collaborator samples came from the United States, Italy and Spain and covered acute and convalescent phases of COVID-19. A freely available public database, intended as a resource for researchers studying the immune response to SARS-CoV-2, is where the repertoires were released. Where available, HLA class I and class II types were obtained from metadata supplied by the sample provider rather than from assay-based typing. Deeply sampled blood TCRbeta repertoires from subjects exposed to, actively infected with, or recovered from COVID-19 were included in the dataset. Samples came from the ongoing ImmuneRACE study (first 160 participants) plus 1,254 subjects from 6 global collaborators. Nearly every sample came with metadata listing a de-identified subject ID, COVID-19 status, age in years and sex. The material from the prospective study consisted of cDNA or gDNA derived from T cells, B-cell-depleted T cells, or PBMCs.

Sequences SGHNT (CDR1) and YENEEA (CDR2) are obtained from the germline V gene. V drops 0 bases and J drops 8 bases, leaving 14 bases in between. The CDR3 measures 15 amino acids from cysteine to phenylalanine. CDR3 DNA is the only sequence kept; it has 45 bases, read in frame from the first base. Study-level results and caveats: Clinical and demographic metadata were provided uncurated, with the amount varying by source and participant.

The sequenced sample consisted of peripheral blood. The receptor was derived from a middle-aged woman who had recovered from COVID-19. Recombination linked TRBV11-3 to TRBJ2-1; TRBD1 could be the D gene, as 5 bases match. The base sequence is TGTGCCAGCAGCTTAGATATAGGGGCCGAGGATGAGCAGTTCTTC. Protein translation: CASSLDIGAEDEQFF.